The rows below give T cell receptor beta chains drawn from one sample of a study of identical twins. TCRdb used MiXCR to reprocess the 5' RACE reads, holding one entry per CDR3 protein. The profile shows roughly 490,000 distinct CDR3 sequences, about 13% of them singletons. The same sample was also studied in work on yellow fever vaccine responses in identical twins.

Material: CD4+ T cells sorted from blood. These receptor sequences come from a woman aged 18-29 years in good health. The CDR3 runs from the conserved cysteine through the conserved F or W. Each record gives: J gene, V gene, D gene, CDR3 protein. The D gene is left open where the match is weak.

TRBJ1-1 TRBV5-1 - CASSRGQLGSTEAFF
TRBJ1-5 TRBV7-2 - CASSFGDVGQPQHF
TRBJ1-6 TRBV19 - CASSMTDAGFHF
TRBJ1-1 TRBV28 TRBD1 CASTLPGQSFEAFF
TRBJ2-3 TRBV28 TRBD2 CASSPAYGNLAGGTDTQYF
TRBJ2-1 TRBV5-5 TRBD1 CASSSPTGESYNEQFF
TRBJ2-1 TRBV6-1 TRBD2 CASSKPLAGVNEQFF
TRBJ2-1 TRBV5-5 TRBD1 CASSQIGTGSYNEQFF
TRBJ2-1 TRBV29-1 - CSVDQGGVRDEQFF
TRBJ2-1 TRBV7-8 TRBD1 CASSPGTASYNEQFF
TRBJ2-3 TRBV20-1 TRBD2 CSADAGASGRSYTQYF
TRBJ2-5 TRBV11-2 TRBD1 CASRTLKDRVEDGQQETQYF
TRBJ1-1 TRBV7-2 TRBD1 CASSFTGEVTEAFF
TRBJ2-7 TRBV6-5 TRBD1 CASINYRGPSSYEQYF
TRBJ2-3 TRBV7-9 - CASSLSGGGSTDTQYF
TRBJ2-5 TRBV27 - CASSLIPQGGSQETQYF
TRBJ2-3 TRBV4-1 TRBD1 CASSLTGQGSSTDTQYF
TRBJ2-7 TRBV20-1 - CSAPARYEQYF
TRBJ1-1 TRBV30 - CAWEVGAGTEAFF
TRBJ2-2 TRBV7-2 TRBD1 CASSSNRGRAGELFF
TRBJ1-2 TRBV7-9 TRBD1 CASSSPGQGHGYTF
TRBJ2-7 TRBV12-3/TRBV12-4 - CASSLSPGPYEQYF
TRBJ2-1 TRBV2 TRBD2 CASTPEGGLAGIEQFF
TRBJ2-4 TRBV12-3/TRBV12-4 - CASSSPPFGTPGPGGNIQYF
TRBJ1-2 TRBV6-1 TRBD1 CASRERRQGGGYTF
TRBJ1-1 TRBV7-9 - CASSLGQPAAEAFF
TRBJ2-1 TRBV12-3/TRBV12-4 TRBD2 CASSSPSGGGFSYNEQFF
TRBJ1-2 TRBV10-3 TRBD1 CAISTDRAYGYTF
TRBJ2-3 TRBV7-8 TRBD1 CASSLAGDRLRDTQYF
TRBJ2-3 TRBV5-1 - CASSLEVSLDTQYF
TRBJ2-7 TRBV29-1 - CSVVGPPPPYEQYF